The source of this TCR beta chain is a study of blood T cells in healthy people across ages. The authors ran a second PCR of roughly 6 to 12 cycles using a sample-barcoded 5' primer and a J-beta primer mix. TCRdb re-called the 5' RACE reads through MiXCR, storing one row per CDR3 protein. There are 700,000 to 900,000 distinct CDR3 sequences in the sample; roughly 24% occur only once, and about 3% lies in the top ten. This CDR3 is built from 12 residues. Germline V CDR1 and CDR2: SQVTM, ANQGSEA. Trimming cost V 7 bases and J 3 bases, with 12 bases left between them. This same sample was also taken into another study, of T cells of mothers and their children. From that second work: A few healthy Caucasian mothers and their six children were the donors.

The sequence was collected from a boy aged 5-17 years in good health. The chain links TRBV29-1 to TRBJ2-5; possibly TRBD1 for D (5 bases). The sample comprised blood. In DNA form, the CDR3 reads TGCAGCGCCGGACACAAGGAAGAGACCCAGTACTTC. It yields the protein CSAGHKEETQYF.